What follows are 3 T cell receptor beta chains derived from one specimen sequenced in a study of regulatory T cells in long-lasting Graves disease. HTBI primers from iRepertoire and Arm-PCR of CDR3 regions yielded the TCR beta libraries. TCRdb independently ran MiXCR on the multiplex PCR reads; one entry per CDR3 protein. This sample has around 400,000 distinct CDR3 sequences, with roughly a fifth found just once. As for time point: persistent/refractory GD, antithyroid drugs over 5 years with positive TRAb. The TCR library was made from RNA that had been extracted from PBMCs in TRIzol. The sample in question was peripheral blood mononuclear cells (PBMCs), obtained when the disease was refractory, from a patient treated with antithyroid drugs. These TCRs come from a female donor with Graves disease.

The sample holds many counts of this clonotype. This rearrangement joins TRBV2 to TRBJ2-5, with TRBD2 matching over 14 bases. V lost 8 bases, J lost 4 bases, and 6 bases stayed unmatched. Germline loops: CDR1 SNHLY, CDR2 FYNNEI. The CDR3 is 15 residues long. This CDR3 reads CASVGLAGGSETQYF. As DNA, the CDR3 is TGTGCCAGCGTTGGACTAGCGGGAGGTTCAGAGACCCAGTACTTC.

This clonotype was seen a handful of times. The J gene is TRBJ2-2, the V gene TRBV12-3 or TRBV12-4; 8 bases match TRBD2. The CDR3 covers 16 residues. The junction had 12 bases not matched to a gene; V was cut back by 6 bases and J by 6 bases. CDR3 loop: CASSPGSGRGPGELFF. The CDR3 DNA sequence: TGTGCCAGCAGCCCCGGGAGCGGGAGAGGTCCCGGGGAGCTGTTTTTT.

This clonotype was counted ten times or more. The V gene is TRBV2, the J gene TRBJ2-7; no firm D call. This CDR3 has 14 amino acids. The V gene's germline CDR1 is SNHLY and CDR2 FYNNEI. V gave up 4 bases and J gave up 3 bases, with 13 bases separating them. The CDR3 region is CASSVGSPSYEQYF. In DNA, the CDR3 is TGTGCCAGCAGTGTTGGTAGCCCTAGCTACGAGCAGTACTTC.